One and the same sample provided the 22 T cell receptor beta chains below, sequenced in a study of identical twins. TCRdb analysed the 5' RACE reads with MiXCR anew, one entry per CDR3 protein. This sample yields around 1.7 million distinct CDR3 sequences, of which 32% are seen a single time; about 0.25% belongs to the top ten. Specimen: cord blood. Receptors were obtained from a newborn girl in good health.

On this clonotype itself: A junction boundary mismatches the germline segment, possibly from a read error. The rearrangement links TRBV20-1 to TRBJ1-2; possible D gene TRBD1, 6 bases. Germline lookup yields CDR1 DFQATT and CDR2 SNEGSKA (reference sequence). The CDR3 is 12 residues long. The CDR3 here is CSARRDNYGFTF. The DNA for the CDR3 is TGCAGTGCTAGACGGGACAACTATGGCTTCACCTTC.

In its sample, this clonotype was seen a few times. V gene TRBV11-2 combines with J gene TRBJ2-5; 9 bases align to TRBD2. The J call is doubtful: the DNA matches TRBJ2-7 better. The CDR3 loop spans 15 amino acids. CDR1 and CDR2 from the germline V gene are SGHAT and FQNNGV. In nucleotides, the CDR3 is TGTGCCAGCAGCTTTCTAGCGGGGCAGACCTACGAGCAGTACTTC. Its protein product is CASSFLAGQTYEQYF.

The chain recombines TRBV28 with TRBJ2-7, with 9 bases fitting TRBD2. The assigned J gene may be wrong: the sequence end matches TRBJ2-5 better. The germline V gene encodes CDR1 MDHEN and CDR2 SYDVKM. The CDR3 loop spans 16 amino acids. The CDR3 DNA reads TGTGCCAGCAGTCCCCCTCTAGCGGGAATAGGGGAGACCCAGTACTTC. Translation: CASSPPLAGIGETQYF.

V and J are TRBV7-9 and TRBJ2-4, with 10 nucleotides matching TRBD2. Matching the DNA end better, TRBJ2-7 makes the J call doubtful. CDR3 size: 20 residues. Germline V CDR1 and CDR2: SEHNR, FQNEAQ (reference sequence). For the CDR3, the DNA is TGTGCCAGCAGCTTTCCTTACGGGGCAGGGTCCGGTAGCGGGAGGTACGAGCAGTACTTC. As protein: CASSFPYGAGSGSGRYEQYF.

This clonotype was counted a few times. This chain connects TRBV20-1 to TRBJ1-2; D is perhaps TRBD1 (5 bases). The length of the CDR3 is 15 residues. CDR1 is DFQATT, CDR2 SNEGSKA, per germline (reference sequence). V was cut by 0 bases and J by 4 bases, with 15 bases left in between. The CDR3 bases are TGCAGTGCTAGAGAAGTCATACGGGACGGCTATGGCTACACCTTC. Amino acids: CSAREVIRDGYGYTF.

The gene calls are TRBV29-1 and TRBJ2-3; either TRBD1 or TRBD2 may fit D (5 bases each). Germline V gene lookup returns CDR1 SQVTM and CDR2 ANQGSEA. With 5 bases removed from V and 4 bases from J, the gap between germline ends came to 10 bases. The CDR3 has 12 residues. CDR3 nucleotides: TGCAGCGTTCTCAGGGACGCAGATACGCAGTATTTT. Amino acids: CSVLRDADTQYF.

The gene calls are TRBV30 and TRBJ2-3, with TRBD1 matching 7 bases. Unmatched junction bases numbered 9, after V lost 2 bases and J lost 4 bases. Germline CDR1 reads GTSNPN; CDR2 reads SVGIG (reference sequence). CDR3 size: 15 residues. The CDR3 sequence is CAWSFGQAPSDTQYF. CDR3 bases: TGTGCCTGGAGTTTCGGACAGGCACCCTCAGATACGCAGTATTTT.

The chain couples TRBV20-1 to TRBJ2-3, with 8 bases that match TRBD2. Germline values: CDR1 DFQATT, CDR2 SNEGSKA (reference sequence). V dropped 8 bases and J dropped 0; count of bases not matched to a gene: 7. This CDR3 is built from 14 residues. The CDR3 spells CSPLTSGSTDTQYF. DNA for the CDR3: TGCAGTCCCCTCACTAGCGGAAGCACAGATACGCAGTATTTT.

This chain joins TRBV12-3 or TRBV12-4 and TRBJ2-7; 7 nucleotides agree with TRBD1. The CDR3 length is 16 residues. Trimming cost V 2 bases and J 6 bases; bases outside gene matches: 13. This chain's CDR3 is CASSLRAGGRTREQYF. The CDR3 DNA sequence: TGTGCCAGCAGTTTACGGGCAGGGGGTAGGACGCGCGAGCAGTACTTC.

As regards this clonotype: One base away lies a much larger clone, so this may be a sequencing read error. The rearrangement uses TRBV29-1 and TRBJ2-1; the D call may be TRBD1 or TRBD2 (5 bases each). Germline V gene data show CDR1 as SQVTM and CDR2 as ANQGSEA. The CDR3 runs 13 residues. CDR3 nucleotide sequence: TGCAGCGTTGTTTTCGGGACCTACAATGAGCGGTTCTTC. It is translated as CSVVFGTYNERFF.

As for this clonotype: An end of the junction does not agree with germline; a read error may underlie this. This chain uses TRBV7-9 with TRBJ2-4; D might be TRBD1 (6 bases). Gene TRBJ2-7 matches the end of the DNA better, so the J call may be wrong. The germline V gene has CDR1 SEHNR and CDR2 FQNEAQ (reference sequence). CDR3 length equals 13 residues. The CDR3 DNA sequence: TGTGCCAGCGGCTTAGCGTTCAGGGGCGAGCAGTACTTC. Translated, it gives CASGLAFRGEQYF.

In its sample, this clonotype was seen a few times. CDR3 residues: CASSSGLPPYEQYF. The CDR3 nucleotides read TGCGCCAGCAGCTCGGGACTCCCGCCCTACGAGCAGTACTTC. This chain joins TRBV5-1 and TRBJ2-7; D perhaps matches TRBD2 (6 bases). The CDR3 extends over 14 amino acids. Per the germline V gene, CDR1 is SGHRS and CDR2 is YFSETQ. V was trimmed by 3 bases and J by 2 bases, leaving 12 bases between them.

This clonotype was counted only a few times. The rearrangement links TRBV11-2 to TRBJ2-5; 9 bases match TRBD2. This CDR3 is 16 amino acids long. V gave up 4 bases and J gave up 2 bases; unmatched junction bases: 8. Germline V CDR1 and CDR2: SGHAT, FQNNGV. This chain's CDR3 is CASSWQGGRVQETQYF. In DNA, the CDR3 is TGTGCCAGCAGCTGGCAGGGCGGGAGGGTGCAAGAGACCCAGTACTTC.

The sample holds many counts of this clonotype. This chain joins TRBV27 and TRBJ2-1, with 11 bases lining up with TRBD2. This CDR3 is 15 amino acids long. Per the germline V gene, CDR1 is MNHEY and CDR2 is SMNVEV (reference sequence). V shed 4 bases and J 4 bases; nucleotides not matched to a gene: 3. The CDR3 region has the DNA TGTGCCAGCAGTTGGGGACTAGCGGCTTACAATGAGCAGTTCTTC. Translating it yields CASSWGLAAYNEQFF.

The gene calls are TRBV7-6 and TRBJ2-3; possibly TRBD1 or TRBD2 for D (5 bases each). The CDR3 runs to 17 residues. Germline V gene sequence: CDR1 SGHVS, CDR2 FNYEAQ. Trimming stripped 1 base from V and 0 bases from J, with 14 bases between. The CDR3: CASSLVNRLASTDTQYF. CDR3 DNA sequence: TGTGCCAGCAGCTTAGTGAACAGGCTAGCTAGCACAGATACGCAGTATTTT. The full variable domain, with the rest looked up from reference TRBV7-6 and TRBJ2-3, is GAGVSQSPRYKVTKRGQDVALRCDPISGHVSLYWYRQALGQGPEFLTYFNYEAQQDKSGLPNDRFSAERPEGSISTLTIQRTEQRDSAMYRCASSLVNRLASTDTQYFGPGTRLTVL.

The genes are TRBV25-1 and TRBJ1-4, with D tentatively TRBD1 (5 bases). Trimming cost V 4 bases and J 0 bases, with 9 bases left between them. The CDR3 is 15 residues long. Germline-derived CDR1 and CDR2 are MGHDK and SYGVNS. The CDR3 loop is CASSGYRTTNEKLFF. The CDR3 DNA reads TGTGCCAGCAGTGGCTACAGGACAACTAATGAAAAACTGTTTTTT.

The table lists this clonotype with a few counts. This chain joins TRBV15 and TRBJ2-1, with 7 bases aligning to TRBD2. This CDR3 contains 15 residues. V lost 1 base to trimming and J lost 6 bases; unmatched junction nucleotides: 6. Germline V gene sequence: CDR1 LNHNV, CDR2 YYDKDF (reference sequence). Here the CDR3 DNA reads TGTGCCACCAGCAGAGCGCGGGGGACGGGCAATGAGCAGTTCTTC. The encoded protein is CATSRARGTGNEQFF.

The V gene is TRBV5-1, the J gene TRBJ2-3, with D perhaps matching TRBD1 (6 bases). The CDR3 contains 16 residues. Trimming stripped 4 bases from V and 4 bases from J, with 19 bases between. Germline V CDR1 and CDR2: SGHRS, YFSETQ. The CDR3 nucleotides read TGCGCCAGCAGCGTACTAAGGGGGATTGGCGCAGATACGCAGTATTTT. Residues: CASSVLRGIGADTQYF.

This clonotype was detected ten times or more. The chain employs TRBV11-2 and TRBJ2-1; no clear D gene. The CDR3 is made up of 14 amino acids. Trimming stripped 8 bases from V and 0 bases from J, with 11 bases between. CDR1 and CDR2 from the germline V gene are SGHAT and FQNNGV. The CDR3 protein is CASGPFSSYNEQFF. The CDR3 bases are TGTGCCAGCGGTCCATTCAGCTCCTACAATGAGCAGTTCTTC. The full variable domain, in which reference TRBV11-2 and TRBJ2-1 provide the parts outside the CDR3, is EAGVAQSPRYKIIEKRQSVAFWCNPISGHATLYWYQQILGQGPKLLIQFQNNGVVDDSQLPKDRFSAERLKGVDSTLKIQPAKLEDSAVYLCASGPFSSYNEQFFGPGTRLTVL.

This clonotype was seen a handful of times. The chain links TRBV19 to TRBJ2-7; 7 bases map to TRBD1. Germline CDR1 and CDR2: LNHDA and SQIVND (reference sequence). The CDR3 spans 13 residues. V lost 7 bases, J lost 6 bases, and 9 bases stayed unmatched. The CDR3 is CASMGPQGIEQYF. In DNA, the CDR3 is TGTGCCAGTATGGGACCACAGGGGATCGAGCAGTACTTC. Variable domain in full (rest from reference TRBV19 and TRBJ2-7): DGGITQSPKYLFRKEGQNVTLSCEQNLNHDAMYWYRQDPGQGLRLIYYSQIVNDFQKGDIAEGYSVSREKKESFPLTVTSAQKNPTAFYLCASMGPQGIEQYFGPGTRLTVT.

J is TRBJ2-5 and V is TRBV10-3; possibly TRBD1 for D (5 bases). The CDR3 covers 14 residues. In germline, CDR1 is ENHRY, CDR2 SYGVKD. Trimming left V 11 bases short and J 2 bases short, with 18 bases between. CDR3 protein: CAARQQIKQETQYF. The CDR3 DNA follows: TGTGCCGCCAGACAGCAAATCAAACAAGAGACCCAGTACTTC.

This rearrangement joins TRBV9 to TRBJ2-3; TRBD2 matches at 9 bases. V trimming: 2 bases; J trimming: 0 bases; junction bases outside the gene matches: 16. Germline CDR1 and CDR2: SGDLS and YYNGEE. The length of the CDR3 is 20 residues. The CDR3 DNA reads as TGTGCCAGCAGCGTGGGGGGACTAGCCGGCTGGCGTTTCAGCACAGATACGCAGTATTTT. Amino acids: CASSVGGLAGWRFSTDTQYF.